The rows below give T cell receptor beta chains drawn from one sample of a study of cytomegalovirus exposure and HLA in healthy donors. Libraries were prepared by immunoSEQ multiplex PCR; TCRdb keeps only in-frame clonotypes and omits some of them. The sample consists of fewer than 350,000 clones, roughly 90% of them appearing once. What was sequenced was PBMCs. Source of these receptors: a young woman in good health and CMV-seronegative. Both conserved end residues are part of each CDR3. A D gene is named only where the DNA matches it firmly. Rows may omit the clone size; those that give it use once, few, many or a size class.

size	V	J	D	DNA	CDR3
-	TRBV9	TRBJ1-2	TRBD1	TGTGCCAGCAGCGGCGCAATATTTCCGGGACAGACCAACAGCTATGGCTACACCTTC	CASSGAIFPGQTNSYGYTF
-	TRBV6-6	TRBJ1-1	-	TGTGCCAGCAGTTACTCAGGGGCGGCTTTCTTT	CASSYSGAAFF
-	TRBV5-6	TRBJ1-4	TRBD1	TGTGCCAGCAGCTTGGAGACAGGGTTGGGAGAAAAACTGTTTTTT	CASSLETGLGEKLFF
-	TRBV6-7	TRBJ2-5	TRBD1	TGTGCCAGCAGTTACTTACTCGAGGGACAGCAAGAGACCCAGTACTTC	CASSYLLEGQQETQYF
-	TRBV25-1	TRBJ2-7	-	TGTGCCAGCAGTGTACAGGGAAAGTCCCACGAGCAGTACTTC	CASSVQGKSHEQYF
-	TRBV6-5	TRBJ2-7	-	TGTGCCAGCAGTTACTCGGGGGGGCAGTACTTC	CASSYSGGQYF
-	TRBV9	TRBJ2-2	-	TGTGCCAGCAGCGTCGATATCGGGGTGCTGTTTTTT	CASSVDIGVLFF
once	TRBV6-1	TRBJ2-5	TRBD2	TGTGCCAGCAGTGATCTGGCGGGGGGACAAGAGACCCAGTACTTC	CASSDLAGGQETQYF
few	TRBV7-2	TRBJ2-5	TRBD1	TGTGCCAGCAGCCTAGACAGGGGCGGAGAGACCCAGTACTTC	CASSLDRGGETQYF
few	TRBV6-6	TRBJ1-5	-	TGTGCCAGCAGTCCCTCCCAGGTGCCCCAGCATTTT	CASSPSQVPQHF
-	TRBV11-3	TRBJ1-1	-	TGTGCCAGCAGCTTTTCGGGGAACACTGAAGCTTTCTTT	CASSFSGNTEAFF
-	TRBV7-9	TRBJ1-1	-	TGTGCCAGCAGCTCGTACAAGAACACTGAAGCTTTCTTT	CASSSYKNTEAFF
-	TRBV10-2	TRBJ1-4	-	TGCGCCAGCAGTGGCCGCGGGGGAGGTAATGAAAAACTGTTTTTT	CASSGRGGGNEKLFF
once	TRBV21-1	TRBJ2-3	-	TGTGCCCTCTTACAGGAGAGCACAGATACGCAGTATTTT	CALLQESTDTQYF
-	TRBV10-3	TRBJ1-6	TRBD1	TGTGCCAGCCCACCGGGACAGAAAAATTCACCCCTCCACTTT	CASPPGQKNSPLHF
-	TRBV2	TRBJ1-1	-	TGTGCCAGCATCGCCGGAGCGAACACTGAAGCTTTCTTT	CASIAGANTEAFF
-	TRBV6-1	TRBJ1-5	TRBD1	TGTGCCAGCAGTGAAGCGGGCAGGGGGCATCAGCCCCAGCATTTT	CASSEAGRGHQPQHF
-	TRBV5-1	TRBJ2-7	-	TGCGCCAGCAGGCAGGGTTACGAGCAGTACTTC	CASRQGYEQYF
-	TRBV28	TRBJ2-7	-	TGTGCCAGCAGTGTCCCCGACAGGGAGCAGTACTTC	CASSVPDREQYF
-	TRBV5-1	TRBJ1-6	-	TGCGCCAGCAGCTTGGTGGGCAGTCGCTATAATTCACCCCTCCACTTT	CASSLVGSRYNSPLHF
-	TRBV11-2	TRBJ1-6	TRBD1	TGTGCCAGCAGCCCTTTGGGACAGGGTAATTCACCCCTCCACTTT	CASSPLGQGNSPLHF
-	TRBV13	TRBJ2-7	-	TGTGCCAGCAGCGGCCAGGGTAAAAGCGAGCAGTACTTC	CASSGQGKSEQYF
-	TRBV6-1	TRBJ2-7	TRBD1	TGTGCCAGCAGTTTTGGACAGGCTACCTACGAGCAGTACTTC	CASSFGQATYEQYF
-	TRBV7-3	TRBJ2-2	-	TGTGCCAGCAGCCGCCCGGACAGAAATACGGAGCTGTTTTTT	CASSRPDRNTELFF
-	TRBV7-9	TRBJ1-1	TRBD1	TGTGCCAGCAGCTTTTGGGCAGGGGGAAACACTGAAGCTTTCTTT	CASSFWAGGNTEAFF
-	TRBV5-1	TRBJ2-1	TRBD2	TGCGCCAGCAGCTTGGAGAGGGGAGGGACTGCAATCTTC	CASSLERGGTAIF